This T cell receptor (beta chain) was profiled in a study of CD4 and CD8 cells across lung adenocarcinoma regions. TCRdb called the PCR reads again in MiXCR, with one record for every CDR3 protein. The data contain under 8,000 distinct CDR3 sequences, approximately 53% of them singletons. In germline, CDR1 is WNHNN, CDR2 SYGVQD (reference sequence). Trimming left V 3 bases short and J 4 bases short, with 17 bases between. CDR3 length: 16 amino acids. Localized lung adenocarcinoma, a non-small cell lung cancer, affected the donors. The receptor was isolated from a male donor with lung adenocarcinoma. The CD4 and CD8 labels of this study may be unreliable. The chain recombines TRBV10-1 with TRBJ2-3, with D tentatively TRBD2 (6 bases). Sequenced sample: CD8+ T cells from the center of a lung tumor. The DNA of the CDR3 is TGCGCCAGCAGTGATAATAGCGGTTCTGTCGCAGATACGCAGTATTTT. This sequence encodes CASSDNSGSVADTQYF.